The source of this TCR beta chain is a study of blood T cells in healthy people across ages. A sample-barcoded 5' primer and a J-beta primer mix were used in a second PCR of about 7 to 12 cycles. All cDNA molecules were each tagged by a template-switch adaptor with 12 random nucleotides. TCRdb passed the 5' RACE reads through MiXCR, listing each CDR3 protein once. The sample carries some 640,000 distinct CDR3 sequences, over 45% recorded once. Every participating donor contributed about 10 milliliters of peripheral blood through a draw. Input material: blood. The clonotype was recovered from a woman aged 55 to 70 in good health.

This CDR3 is CASSYSIFNEQFF. In DNA, the CDR3 is TGTGCCAGCAGTTACTCGATCTTCAATGAGCAGTTCTTC. V and J are TRBV6-5 and TRBJ2-1, with D uncertain. The CDR3 length is 13 residues. In germline, CDR1 is MNHEY, CDR2 SVGAGI. V gave up 0 bases and J gave up 6 bases, with 6 bases separating them.